This T cell receptor beta chain was profiled in a study of sequential checkpoint blockade in melanoma. Overall study context: First-line arms were nivolumab then ipilimumab, or the reverse, randomized 1:1. After both sequences, patients received maintenance nivolumab.

The treatment is: randomized to nivolumab then ipilimumab (arm A) or the reverse (arm B). None of the patients previously received DNA-damaging chemotherapy. Clones were read by immunoSEQ multiplex PCR, and TCRdb kept only the in-frame ones, dropping some. Of 25,000 to 35,000 clones in the sample, around nine tenths were seen once. The CDR3 extends over 14 amino acids. V gave up 2 bases and J gave up 7 bases, with 11 bases separating them. CDR1 and CDR2 from the germline V gene are SGHVS and FQNEAQ. V usage is TRBV7-8 and J usage is TRBJ1-4; D gene uncertain. The sequencing here drew on CD8+ T cells sorted from blood (inferred from file names), taken from a patient given nivolumab and ipilimumab in sequence. The TCR sequence derives from a human donor with melanoma. In DNA form, the CDR3 reads TGTGCCAGCAGCTTAAAGAGGGCAGTTGAAAAACTGTTTTTT. Its translation is CASSLKRAVEKLFF.